These 17 T cell receptor beta chains were all obtained from the same sample, sequenced in a study of cytomegalovirus exposure and HLA in healthy donors. A multiplex PCR was run with 60 Vbeta primers and 13 Jbeta primers. Generated by immunoSEQ multiplex PCR, the TCRdb table keeps only in-frame clones and is missing some. The profile shows about 90,000 clones, roughly 58% of them singletons. The sample taken for sequencing was PBMCs. The receptor set was obtained from a woman in her twenties or thirties in good health and CMV-seropositive.

V usage is TRBV6-5 and J usage is TRBJ1-1; 7 nucleotides match TRBD1. The CDR3 has 14 residues. Germline CDR1 and CDR2: MNHEY and SVGAGI. The trim removed 4 bases at V and 8 bases at J, leaving 10 bases unmatched. CDR3 residues: CASSSDTGEREAFF. The CDR3 region has the DNA TGTGCCAGCAGTTCCGACACAGGGGAAAGGGAAGCTTTCTTT.

This clone turned up a few times. CDR3 nucleotides: TGTGCCAGCAGTTACCCAGGGGATGTGGGCACTGAAGCTTTCTTT. It translates to CASSYPGDVGTEAFF. The chain couples TRBV6-6 to TRBJ1-1, with D possibly being TRBD1 (6 bases). Germline CDR1 and CDR2: MNHNY and SVGAGI (reference sequence). V was pared by 2 bases and J by 4 bases, with 14 bases between. This CDR3 has 15 residues.

V and J are TRBV4-1 and TRBJ2-3; 13 bases map to TRBD2. Germline-derived CDR1 and CDR2 are MGHRA and YSYEKL. This CDR3 has 16 amino acids. V was pared by 4 bases and J by 6 bases, with 7 bases of the junction left unmatched. The CDR3 DNA sequence: TGCGCCAGCAGCCTCCTACTAGCGGGGGGGGGTGATACGCAGTATTTT. This sequence encodes CASSLLLAGGGDTQYF.

The genes are TRBV5-5 and TRBJ2-1, with 11 bases lining up with TRBD1. Germline assignment: CDR1 SGHKS and CDR2 YYEKEE (reference sequence). This CDR3 is 16 amino acids long. With V trimmed by 0 bases and J by 8 bases, 7 bases remained unmatched. CDR3 coding DNA: TGTGCCAGCAGCTTGGTCAGGGGACAGGGGGGGTATGAGCAGTTCTTC. Encoded protein: CASSLVRGQGGYEQFF.

In the case of this clone: Distinct nucleotide sequences in the sample also encode this CDR3. This chain connects TRBV29-1 to TRBJ2-7; TRBD1 is a possible D gene (8 bases). The CDR3 consists of 16 residues. The V end lost 8 bases, the J end lost 0 bases, and 23 bases lay between the germline ends. In germline, CDR1 is SQVTM, CDR2 ANQGSEA. CDR3 protein: CSPDGGQGANSYEQYF. The CDR3 DNA follows: TGCAGCCCGGACGGGGGGCAGGGGGCTAACTCCTACGAGCAGTACTTC.

This clone was seen a few times. The V call is TRBV7-2, the J call TRBJ2-1, with 8 nucleotides matching TRBD1. The J segment lost 7 bases and the V segment lost 2 bases, leaving 10 bases of the junction unmatched. Germline V gene data show CDR1 as SGHTA and CDR2 as FQGNSA. The CDR3 contains 16 residues. CDR3: CASSLRGEQGGNEQFF. The CDR3 DNA follows: TGTGCCAGCAGCTTAAGGGGGGAACAGGGGGGAAATGAGCAGTTCTTC. The full variable domain, its missing parts supplied by reference TRBV7-2 and TRBJ2-1, is GAGVSQSPSNKVTEKGKDVELRCDPISGHTALYWYRQSLGQGLEFLIYFQGNSAPDKSGLPSDRFSAERTGGSVSTLTIQRTQQEDSAVYLCASSLRGEQGGNEQFFGPGTRLTVL.

The gene calls are TRBV27 and TRBJ2-5; D unclear. With the DNA end fitting TRBJ2-7 better, the J assignment may be wrong. CDR3 size: 15 residues. CDR1 is MNHEY and CDR2 is SMNVEV in the germline V gene (reference sequence). CDR3 nucleotides: TGTGCCAGCAGTTTGGGTCTTGGCCTGAACTACGAGCAGTACTTC. Its translation: CASSLGLGLNYEQYF.

This clone came up a few times. The chain carries TRBV4-1 and TRBJ2-7, with TRBD1 identical over 8 bases. CDR3 length equals 15 residues. Germline CDR1 is MGHRA and CDR2 is YSYEKL. J lost 9 bases, V lost 0 bases, and 10 bases had no gene match. CDR3 DNA sequence: TGCGCCAGCAGCCAAGATCCATTGGACAGGGTGTGGCAGTACTTC. This translates into CASSQDPLDRVWQYF.

The chain uses TRBV10-3 and TRBJ2-7; TRBD1 aligns across 7 bases. V shed 2 bases, J shed 2 bases, and the junction held 3 bases outside the gene matches. In germline, CDR1 is ENHRY, CDR2 SYGVKD. This CDR3 has 14 residues. CDR3 protein: CAISEGTAAYEQYF. DNA for the CDR3: TGTGCCATCAGTGAGGGGACAGCGGCCTACGAGCAGTACTTC.

The chain joins TRBV7-9 to TRBJ2-7; 12 nucleotides align to TRBD2. CDR3 length equals 14 residues. Trimming at V came to 4 bases and at J to 5 bases, leaving 3 bases not matched to a gene. Germline assignment: CDR1 SEHNR and CDR2 FQNEAQ (reference sequence). This CDR3 reads CASSSLAGGDEQYF. CDR3 nucleotide sequence: TGTGCCAGCAGCTCCCTAGCGGGGGGGGACGAGCAGTACTTC.

This clone was recorded a few times. The V gene is TRBV6-1, the J gene TRBJ1-1; no definite D call. This CDR3 contains 14 residues. V was shortened by 6 bases and J by 5 bases, with 16 bases between the two germline ends. In germline, CDR1 is MNHNS, CDR2 SASEGT. This chain's CDR3 is CASRHPRGWTEAFF. In nucleotides, the CDR3 is TGTGCCAGCAGACATCCGAGAGGATGGACTGAAGCTTTCTTT.

This clone occurred a few times. The chain employs TRBV4-1 and TRBJ1-2, with a tentative D call TRBD1 (6 bases). The CDR3 is 15 residues long. In germline, CDR1 is MGHRA, CDR2 YSYEKL. Trimming pared 6 bases from V and 1 base from J, leaving 15 bases between. As DNA, the CDR3 is TGCGCCAGCAGAGGGGGTGTTTTTGGTAACTATGGCTACACCTTC. This sequence encodes CASRGGVFGNYGYTF.

The gene calls are TRBV28 and TRBJ1-2, with 10 bases fitting TRBD1. The germline V gene encodes CDR1 MDHEN and CDR2 SYDVKM. The CDR3 length is 16 residues. V shed 5 bases, J shed 4 bases, and the junction held 10 bases outside the gene matches. CDR3 in amino acids: CASSGTGTGVVYGYTF. CDR3 coding DNA: TGTGCCAGCAGTGGAACCGGGACAGGGGTTGTCTATGGCTACACCTTC.

The chain links TRBV5-5 to TRBJ2-3; perhaps TRBD1 as D (6 bases). V was pared by 0 bases and J by 0 bases, with 8 bases between. Per the germline V gene, CDR1 is SGHKS and CDR2 is YYEKEE (reference sequence). The length of the CDR3 is 15 residues. The CDR3 is CASSLDRVSTDTQYF. For the CDR3, the DNA is TGTGCCAGCAGCTTGGACAGGGTTAGCACAGATACGCAGTATTTT.

This clone was detected only once. This sequence joins TRBV7-9 and TRBJ1-1, with D perhaps matching TRBD1 (5 bases). V lost 5 bases to trimming and J lost 3 bases, with 13 bases between them. Germline V gives CDR1 SEHNR, CDR2 FQNEAQ (reference sequence). The CDR3 loop spans 14 amino acids. The CDR3 reads CASSGALTDTEAFF. CDR3 DNA: TGTGCCAGCAGCGGGGCCTTGACGGACACTGAAGCTTTCTTT. The whole variable domain, filled in from reference TRBV7-9 and TRBJ1-1, reads DTGVSQNPRHKITKRGQNVTFRCDPISEHNRLYWYRQTLGQGPEFLTYFQNEAQLEKSRLLSDRFSAERPKGSFSTLEIQRTEQGDSAMYLCASSGALTDTEAFFGQGTRLTVV.

The J gene is TRBJ1-2, the V gene TRBV28, with TRBD1 matching over 10 bases. The CDR3 contains 13 residues. Germline assignment: CDR1 MDHEN and CDR2 SYDVKM. The J segment lost 8 bases and the V segment lost 7 bases, leaving 7 bases of the junction unmatched. The CDR3 protein is CASTYDRGLGYTF. CDR3 DNA sequence: TGTGCCAGCACCTATGACAGGGGGCTCGGCTACACCTTC.

The rearrangement joins TRBV7-2 to TRBJ1-3, with a tentative D call TRBD1 (5 bases). CDR1 and CDR2 from the germline V gene are SGHTA and FQGNSA. The V end was cut by 5 bases, the J end by 2 bases, with 13 bases between. The CDR3 runs to 15 residues. The CDR3 DNA reads TGTGCCAGCAGCCCAACGGGGGGACCTGGAAACACCATATATTTT. Translating gives CASSPTGGPGNTIYF.